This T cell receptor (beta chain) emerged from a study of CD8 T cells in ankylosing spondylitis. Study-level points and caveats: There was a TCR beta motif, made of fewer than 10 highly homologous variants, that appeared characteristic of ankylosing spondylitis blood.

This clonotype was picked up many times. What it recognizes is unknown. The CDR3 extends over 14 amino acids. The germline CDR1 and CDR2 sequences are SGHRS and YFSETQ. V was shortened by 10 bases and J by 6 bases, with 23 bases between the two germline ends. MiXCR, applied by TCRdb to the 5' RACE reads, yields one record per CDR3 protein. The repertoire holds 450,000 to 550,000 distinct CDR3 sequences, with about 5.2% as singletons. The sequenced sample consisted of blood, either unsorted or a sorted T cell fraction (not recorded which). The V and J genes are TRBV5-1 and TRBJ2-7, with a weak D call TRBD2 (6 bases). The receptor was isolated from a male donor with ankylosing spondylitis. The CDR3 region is CAYHVEGGLSEQYF. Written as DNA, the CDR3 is TGCGCCTACCACGTGGAGGGCGGTTTGAGCGAGCAGTACTTC.